The next 30 T cell receptor beta chains were all read from a single sample in a study of T-cell reconstitution after alpha-beta-depleted transplantation in children. Unique molecular identifiers were built into the TCRbeta library. Via MiXCR, TCRdb re-called the PCR reads, giving one row per CDR3 protein. The sample includes 150,000 to 200,000 distinct CDR3 sequences, approximately 15% of them seen just once. Specimen: PBMCs from the stem cell graft donor, collected from the stem cell graft. The receptors shown here come from a human donor who donated a stem cell graft to a child with acute lymphoblastic leukemia.

The CDR3 DNA sequence: TGTGCCAGCAGCTTAGGGGCAGAGAACACTGAAGCTTTCTTT. Its protein product is CASSLGAENTEAFF. The chain uses TRBV7-9 and TRBJ1-1; D is unresolved. V lost 1 base, J lost 1 base, and 7 bases lay in between. This CDR3 has 14 amino acids. From germline, CDR1 is SEHNR and CDR2 FQNEAQ (reference sequence).

This clonotype was counted many times. V gene TRBV2 combines with J gene TRBJ1-1; tentative D call: TRBD1 (6 bases). This CDR3 comprises 14 residues. V was trimmed by 2 bases and J by 4 bases, leaving 11 bases between them. CDR1 and CDR2 from the germline V gene are SNHLY and FYNNEI. This CDR3 is CASSELGGRTEAFF. In DNA, the CDR3 is TGTGCCAGCAGTGAACTAGGGGGGCGCACTGAAGCTTTCTTT.

The CDR3 bases are TGTGCCAGCTCACCCTCCGGGACAGACTACGAGCAGTACTTC. As protein: CASSPSGTDYEQYF. The chain recombines TRBV18 with TRBJ2-7; 7 nucleotides align to TRBD1. Germline values: CDR1 KGHSH, CDR2 LQKENI. V shed 3 bases, J shed 3 bases, and the junction held 5 bases outside the gene matches. The CDR3 consists of 14 residues.

This clonotype was seen ten or more times. The chain combines TRBV20-1 with TRBJ2-7; 10 nucleotides agree with TRBD2. The ends lost 6 bases at V and 2 bases at J; junction bases unmatched: 7. The V gene's germline CDR1 is DFQATT and CDR2 SNEGSKA (reference sequence). The CDR3 is 14 amino acids. CDR3 amino acids: CSALRTSGTYEQYF. CDR3 nucleotides: TGCAGTGCCCTAAGGACTAGCGGAACCTACGAGCAGTACTTC.

This clonotype appeared once. The chain carries TRBV3-1 and TRBJ2-2; D is unresolved. There are 17 residues in the CDR3. Germline CDR1 reads LGHDT; CDR2 reads YNNKEL (reference sequence). V was shortened by 0 bases and J by 2 bases, with 13 bases between the two germline ends. As DNA, the CDR3 is TGTGCCAGCAGCCAAGACGTGCGCGACGAAAACACCGGGGAGCTGTTTTTT. Its protein product is CASSQDVRDENTGELFF.

This clonotype has a handful of counts. The V gene is TRBV20-1, the J gene TRBJ1-5; no definite D call. The length of the CDR3 is 12 residues. Between the trimmed V and J ends, which lost 6 bases and 6 bases, there was a span of 12 bases. CDR1 is DFQATT and CDR2 is SNEGSKA in the germline V gene (reference sequence). CDR3 in DNA: TGCAGTGCCCCCGATGGCGGTCAGCCCCAGCATTTT. Encoded protein: CSAPDGGQPQHF.

This clonotype was observed a handful of times. This chain uses TRBV27 with TRBJ2-7, with D perhaps TRBD1 (5 bases). CDR1 and CDR2 from the germline V gene are MNHEY and SMNVEV (reference sequence). The CDR3 is 13 residues long. Trimming took off 3 bases at V and 3 bases at J, with 9 bases between the two ends. The CDR3 sequence: CASSFLGHYEQYF. The CDR3 DNA sequence: TGTGCCAGCAGTTTTCTGGGGCACTACGAGCAGTACTTC.

This clonotype occurred many times. CDR3 DNA sequence: TGCGCCAGCAGCCCCGGGACAGGGGGCAGGGTCGACACTGAAGCTTTCTTT. Translating gives CASSPGTGGRVDTEAFF. The chain has TRBV5-1 and TRBJ1-1, with 12 nucleotides matching TRBD1. V was clipped by 4 bases and J by 3 bases; unmatched bases: 10. This CDR3 contains 17 residues. The germline CDR1 and CDR2 sequences are SGHRS and YFSETQ.

With respect to this clonotype: A read error may explain this, as a much larger clone is one base away. This CDR3 reads CASSFLVTGESTEQFF. The DNA for the CDR3 is TGTGCCAGCAGCTTTTTGGTGACAGGGGAAAGCACCGAGCAGTTCTTC. V gene TRBV11-2 combines with J gene TRBJ2-1; 8 bases agree with TRBD1. Germline CDR1 SGHAT, CDR2 FQNNGV. V gave up 3 bases and J gave up 10 bases; unmatched junction bases: 14. This CDR3 is built from 16 residues.

This clonotype was counted many times. The chain employs TRBV10-3 and TRBJ2-4, with TRBD2 identical over 8 bases. The CDR3 runs 13 residues. Trimming removed 9 bases from V and 2 bases from J; junction bases left unmatched: 3. The V gene's germline CDR1 is ENHRY and CDR2 SYGVKD. The CDR3 loop reads CAIAGASKNIQYF. CDR3 DNA sequence: TGTGCCATAGCGGGAGCGTCCAAAAACATTCAGTACTTC.

This clonotype was seen at least ten times. The CDR3 bases are TGCGCCAGCAGCCCAGGGGGCTTTGCCAAAAACATTCAGTACTTC. Amino acid sequence: CASSPGGFAKNIQYF. The genes are TRBV5-1 and TRBJ2-4; 8 bases match TRBD1. Trimming took 4 bases from V and 1 from J; bases not matched to a gene: 4. This CDR3 has 15 amino acids. The germline gives CDR1 SGHRS, CDR2 YFSETQ.

This clonotype was recorded at least ten times. This sequence joins TRBV5-1 and TRBJ2-2; 10 bases agree with TRBD1. CDR3 length equals 16 residues. With 0 bases clipped from V and 5 bases from J, the junction kept 4 bases outside the gene matches. The germline CDR1 and CDR2 sequences are SGHRS and YFSETQ. The CDR3 DNA reads TGCGCCAGCAGCTTGGCCGGGACAGGGGTTACCGGGGAGCTGTTTTTT. Protein product: CASSLAGTGVTGELFF. The complete variable domain, with remaining parts taken from reference TRBV5-1 and TRBJ2-2, reads KAGVTQTPRYLIKTRGQQVTLSCSPISGHRSVSWYQQTPGQGLQFLFEYFSETQRNKGNFPGRFSGRQFSNSRSEMNVSTLELGDSALYLCASSLAGTGVTGELFFGEGSRLTVL.

This sequence joins TRBV30 and TRBJ2-7; TRBD1 might be the D (6 bases). Trimming removed 5 bases at V and 3 bases at J, with 8 bases between. Germline loops: CDR1 GTSNPN, CDR2 SVGIG (reference sequence). The length of the CDR3 is 11 residues. The CDR3 nucleotides read TGTGCCTGGCGGACAGTCTACGAGCAGTACTTC. Amino acids: CAWRTVYEQYF.

This clonotype was seen ten or more times. The chain combines TRBV5-6 with TRBJ1-5; 9 bases are a match to TRBD1. This CDR3 spans 16 amino acids. Trimming cost V 3 bases and J 3 bases; bases outside gene matches: 7. CDR1 and CDR2 from the germline V gene are SGHDT and YYEEEE. For the CDR3, the DNA is TGTGCCAGCAGCTCCGGGACAGGGATGCCCAATCAGCCCCAGCATTTT. It translates to CASSSGTGMPNQPQHF.

This clonotype was seen many times. Sequence at one end of the junction differs from germline and may be a read error. V is TRBV7-7 and J is TRBJ2-7; D possibly matches TRBD1 or TRBD2 (5 bases each). The germline gives CDR1 SSHAT, CDR2 FNYEAQ (reference sequence). The CDR3 runs 14 residues. The CDR3, as DNA: TGTGCTAGCAGCTTCGGGACGGATTCCTACGAGCAGTACTTC. Translating it yields CASSFGTDSYEQYF. The whole variable domain, filled in from reference TRBV7-7 and TRBJ2-7, reads GAGVSQSPRYKVTKRGQDVTLRCDPISSHATLYWYQQALGQGPEFLTYFNYEAQPDKSGLPSDRFSAERPEGSISTLTIQRTEQRDSAMYRCASSFGTDSYEQYFGPGTRLTVT.

This clonotype was recorded many times. The gene calls are TRBV27 and TRBJ2-7; D might be TRBD2 (6 bases). This CDR3 spans 15 amino acids. Trimming left V 2 bases short and J 5 bases short, with 16 bases between. Per the germline V gene, CDR1 is MNHEY and CDR2 is SMNVEV (reference sequence). Here the CDR3 reads CASSLLEGHRNEQYF. As DNA, the CDR3 is TGTGCCAGCAGTTTACTGGAGGGGCACCGAAACGAGCAGTACTTC.

This clonotype was recorded many times. The V call is TRBV5-1, the J call TRBJ2-2, with TRBD2 identical over 14 bases. The CDR3 is made up of 17 amino acids. CDR1 and CDR2 from the germline V gene are SGHRS and YFSETQ. Unmatched junction bases numbered 4, after V lost 4 bases and J lost 2 bases. The CDR3 DNA reads as TGCGCCAGCAGCGGCGGGACTAGCGGGAGCAACACCGGGGAGCTGTTTTTT. Amino acids: CASSGGTSGSNTGELFF.

This clonotype was seen ten or more times. The V call is TRBV12-3 or TRBV12-4, the J call TRBJ2-7, with TRBD2 matching 7 bases. CDR3 length: 15 residues. V lost 0 bases, J lost 2 bases, and 4 bases stayed unmatched. CDR3 in amino acids: CASSLAGGKAYEQYF. As DNA, the CDR3 is TGTGCCAGCAGTTTAGCCGGGGGGAAGGCCTACGAGCAGTACTTC.

The chain has TRBV30 and TRBJ1-5; TRBD1 is a possible D gene (6 bases). CDR1 GTSNPN and CDR2 SVGIG come from the germline V gene (reference sequence). There are 13 residues in the CDR3. CDR3 nucleotides: TGTGCTGCCCAGGGGACGAGCAATCAGCCCCAGCATTTT. This sequence encodes CAAQGTSNQPQHF.

At least ten counts were recorded for this clonotype. Here the CDR3 reads CSARGRVNQPQHF. The CDR3 DNA reads as TGCAGTGCTAGGGGCAGGGTCAATCAGCCCCAGCATTTT. The chain uses TRBV20-1 and TRBJ1-5, with D perhaps TRBD1 (5 bases). Germline-derived CDR1 and CDR2 are DFQATT and SNEGSKA (reference sequence). The length of the CDR3 is 13 residues. Trimming took 3 bases from V and 3 from J, leaving 9 bases between them.

This clonotype was recorded at least ten times. The V call is TRBV11-3, the J call TRBJ2-5; 9 bases agree with TRBD2. Germline-derived CDR1 and CDR2 are SGHNT and YENEEA. J lost 5 bases, V lost 2 bases, and 12 bases had no gene match. This CDR3 has 17 amino acids. CDR3 nucleotide sequence: TGTGCCAGCAGCTTAACTGTAGGACTAGCGTGGGCGGAGACCCAGTACTTC. It encodes CASSLTVGLAWAETQYF.

This clonotype was detected only a few times. At one end the junction does not follow the germline gene, possibly because of a read error. The J gene is TRBJ2-7, the V gene TRBV7-7; D gene ambiguous. Germline V gene lookup returns CDR1 SSHAT and CDR2 FNYEAQ (reference sequence). The CDR3 runs to 13 residues. The CDR3 bases are TGTGCTAGCAGCTCCTCCCTAGATAACGAGCAGTACTTC. Translated, it gives CASSSSLDNEQYF.

As regards this clonotype: Relative to the germline gene, one junction end is altered; a read error may explain this. This rearrangement joins TRBV6-8 to TRBJ2-5; no clear D gene. Germline loops: CDR1 MNHGY, CDR2 SAAAGT. This CDR3 comprises 15 residues. The CDR3 reads CDSSSGRRCRETQYF. CDR3 nucleotides: TGTGACAGCAGCTCCGGAAGACGATGCCGGGAGACCCAGTACTTC.

This clonotype was found many times. CDR3 sequence reads: CASSWGTVNTGELFF. The CDR3 nucleotides read TGCGCCAGCAGCTGGGGGACAGTCAACACCGGGGAGCTGTTTTTT. This chain uses TRBV5-1 with TRBJ2-2, with 7 bases matching TRBD1. The CDR3 length is 15 residues. With 3 bases clipped from V and 2 bases from J, the junction kept 4 bases outside the gene matches. Germline CDR1 reads SGHRS; CDR2 reads YFSETQ.

This clonotype occurred many times. The chain combines TRBV5-1 with TRBJ2-3; 7 bases fit TRBD2. J was trimmed by 1 base and V by 3 bases; bases with no gene match: 5. Germline CDR1 reads SGHRS; CDR2 reads YFSETQ. The CDR3 length is 15 residues. CDR3 DNA sequence: TGCGCCAGCAGCTGGACTAGTTCTGGCACAGATACGCAGTATTTT. Translating gives CASSWTSSGTDTQYF.

V is TRBV25-1 and J is TRBJ2-1, with D possibly matching TRBD2 (6 bases). Deletions cut 6 bases from V and 4 bases from J, with 19 bases between. This CDR3 contains 16 residues. Germline V gives CDR1 MGHDK, CDR2 SYGVNS. The CDR3 nucleotides are TGTGCCAGCAGCTTCGGGCTCGCGGGATGGTACAATGAGCAGTTCTTC. Translation gives CASSFGLAGWYNEQFF. The variable domain in full, completed from reference TRBV25-1 and TRBJ2-1, reads EADIYQTPRYLVIGTGKKITLECSQTMGHDKMYWYQQDPGMELHLIHYSYGVNSTEKGDLSSESTVSRIRTEHFPLTLESARPSHTSQYLCASSFGLAGWYNEQFFGPGTRLTVL.

V usage is TRBV5-1 and J usage is TRBJ1-4, with 8 bases aligning to TRBD1. CDR3 size: 14 residues. Germline V gives CDR1 SGHRS, CDR2 YFSETQ. J was trimmed by 8 bases and V by 3 bases; bases with no gene match: 6. CDR3 sequence: CASSSGQVGEKLFF. DNA of the CDR3: TGCGCCAGCAGCTCGGGACAGGTCGGAGAAAAACTGTTTTTT. Using reference TRBV5-1 and TRBJ1-4 for the parts outside the CDR3, the full variable domain is KAGVTQTPRYLIKTRGQQVTLSCSPISGHRSVSWYQQTPGQGLQFLFEYFSETQRNKGNFPGRFSGRQFSNSRSEMNVSTLELGDSALYLCASSSGQVGEKLFFGSGTQLSVL.

This clonotype was recorded a few times. The chain has TRBV3-1 and TRBJ2-4; 7 nucleotides align to TRBD2. The CDR3 length is 18 residues. Germline V lookup: CDR1 LGHDT, CDR2 YNNKEL (reference sequence). V gave up 3 bases and J gave up 1 base; unmatched junction bases: 12. The CDR3 protein is CASSQVPGGSGAKNIQYF. The CDR3 DNA reads as TGTGCCAGCAGCCAGGTCCCTGGCGGGAGTGGGGCCAAAAACATTCAGTACTTC.

This clonotype was recorded many times. The rearrangement links TRBV4-1 to TRBJ2-5; 13 bases are shared with TRBD2. Per germline, CDR1 MGHRA and CDR2 YSYEKL. The CDR3 spans 17 residues. V was pared by 1 base and J by 5 bases, with 7 bases of the junction left unmatched. The DNA of the CDR3 is TGCGCCAGCAGCCAAGTTGGACTAGCGGGAGCTGGGGAGACCCAGTACTTC. Its protein product is CASSQVGLAGAGETQYF.

In its sample, this clonotype was seen a few times. This sequence joins TRBV19 and TRBJ1-4, with no clear D. The length of the CDR3 is 14 residues. V was shortened by 6 bases and J by 0 bases, with 8 bases between the two germline ends. Germline V lookup: CDR1 LNHDA, CDR2 SQIVND (reference sequence). The CDR3, as DNA: TGTGCCAGTAGAACGGTAGCAACTAATGAAAAACTGTTTTTT. Translation: CASRTVATNEKLFF.